This TCR beta chain is drawn from a study of cytomegalovirus exposure and HLA in healthy donors. Trimming removed 3 bases at V and 4 bases at J, with 12 bases between. The CDR3 is 15 amino acids. CDR1 and CDR2 (germline): LNHDA, SQIVND (reference sequence). General study findings and limits: A missense variant in DCLRE1C was later tied to TCR beta V- and J-gene trimming.

Researchers ran the PCR with 60 Vbeta and 13 Jbeta primers. Sequencing was performed with immunoSEQ multiplex PCR; in TCRdb, only in-frame clones are kept and a portion is missing. The repertoire table contains about 100,000 clones. In regard to this clone: Its matching antigen is unknown.

The sequencing sample was made of PBMCs. The clonotype comes from a girl aged 10-17 years in good health and CMV-seropositive. This chain joins TRBV19 and TRBJ1-4; D unclear. DNA of the CDR3: TGTGCCAGTAGTATTAGTGGGCGAAATAATGAAAAACTGTTTTTT. Translation: CASSISGRNNEKLFF.